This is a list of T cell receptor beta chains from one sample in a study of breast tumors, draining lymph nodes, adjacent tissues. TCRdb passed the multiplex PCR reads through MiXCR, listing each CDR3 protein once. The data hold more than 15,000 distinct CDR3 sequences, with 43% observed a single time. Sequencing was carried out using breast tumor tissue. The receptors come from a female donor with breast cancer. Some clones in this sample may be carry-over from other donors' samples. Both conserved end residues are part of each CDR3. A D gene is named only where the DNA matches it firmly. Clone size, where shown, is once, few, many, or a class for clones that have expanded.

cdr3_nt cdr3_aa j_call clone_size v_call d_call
TGTGCCAGCAGCTTGAGTACAGATACGCAGTATTTT CASSLSTDTQYF TRBJ2-3 medium-sized TRBV5-4 NA
TGTGCCAGCAGCTCCGTTAGTATAGCGGGAGGGCCGACCGGGGAGCTGTTTTTT CASSSVSIAGGPTGELFF TRBJ2-2 few TRBV7-3 TRBD2
TGCAGCGCCCTCCGGGGACTCGTTGAGCCGTTTTTT CSALRGLVEPFF TRBJ2-1 NA TRBV29-1 NA
TGTGCCAGTAACAACATAGGGTCTAGCGGCTCCTACGAGCAGTACTTC CASNNIGSSGSYEQYF TRBJ2-7 NA TRBV19 TRBD2
TGTGCCAGTAGTGACGGACTAGCGGGGGTTGATACGCAGTATTTT CASSDGLAGVDTQYF TRBJ2-3 many TRBV19 TRBD2
TGTGCCACCAGTGGAGGGCCTAACTATGGCTACACCTTC CATSGGPNYGYTF TRBJ1-2 many TRBV24-1 NA
TGCGCCAGCAGCGCCGGGACAAATCAGCCCCAGCATTTT CASSAGTNQPQHF TRBJ1-5 NA TRBV5-1 NA
TGTGCCAGCGGGCAGGGGGCGGGGGAGCAGTACTTC CASGQGAGEQYF TRBJ2-7 NA TRBV12-3/TRBV12-4 TRBD1
TGTGCCAGCAGTTACGTAGAAGGGACAGATACGCAGTATTTT CASSYVEGTDTQYF TRBJ2-3 NA TRBV6-2/TRBV6-3 NA
TGCAGTGCCCCGGGACAAGGGGGAAACACCATATATTTT CSAPGQGGNTIYF TRBJ1-3 NA TRBV20-1 NA
TGCAGTGCTCGGACTAGCGGACCCCGGGAGCAGTACTTC CSARTSGPREQYF TRBJ2-7 few TRBV20-1 TRBD2
TGTGCCAGCAGAATGGCGACTCCCTCCTACGAGCAGTACTTC CASRMATPSYEQYF TRBJ2-7 many TRBV6-6 NA
TGTGCCAGCAGCTTGGGGGGAAACTATGGCTACACCTTC CASSLGGNYGYTF TRBJ1-2 few TRBV5-6 NA
TGTGCCAGCAGCGTATCAGGGGTTGGTGAGCAGTTCTTC CASSVSGVGEQFF TRBJ2-1 medium-sized TRBV9 NA
TGCGCCAGCAGCCAAGGCACAGTCTCTGGAAACACCATATATTTT CASSQGTVSGNTIYF TRBJ1-3 medium-sized TRBV4-1 NA
TGCAGTGCTAGAGATGGGGGCTACAAAGAGACCCAGTACTTC CSARDGGYKETQYF TRBJ2-5 many TRBV20-1 NA
TGTGCCAGCAGAACTTGGGACAGGGTGCGGGGGGAGCTGTTTTTT CASRTWDRVRGELFF TRBJ2-2 NA TRBV6-2/TRBV6-3 TRBD1
TGTGCCAGCAGTGCTCGTTTGGGACGGGAAAAGAGCTCCTACGAGCAGTACTTC CASSARLGREKSSYEQYF TRBJ2-7 many TRBV27 NA
TGCAGCACTACAGTGCGGGGTACGAATGAGCAGTTCTTC CSTTVRGTNEQFF TRBJ2-1 medium-sized TRBV29-1 NA
TGTGCCAGCAGCTTAGGGACGGTTGGGAATCAGCCCCAGCATTTT CASSLGTVGNQPQHF TRBJ1-5 many TRBV11-2 NA
TGTGCCAGCGGGCGGCTAGTTAAGCAGTTCTTC CASGRLVKQFF TRBJ2-1 NA TRBV6-2/TRBV6-3 NA
TGTGCCAGCAGTTTAAAGAAGGGTATAGATAATTCACCCCTCCACTTT CASSLKKGIDNSPLHF TRBJ1-6 medium-sized TRBV12-3/TRBV12-4 NA
TGTGCCAGCAGCTTGATGGGACCGGGTGGGGTGAACACCGGGGAGCTGTTTTTT CASSLMGPGGVNTGELFF TRBJ2-2 few TRBV5-8 NA
TGTGCCTGGAGTGTCGGCGGGTCCGGGGAGCTGTTTTTT CAWSVGGSGELFF TRBJ2-2 large TRBV30 NA
TGTGCCAGCAGTCACAGGGCCCTTGGCTACGAGCAGTACTTC CASSHRALGYEQYF TRBJ2-7 NA TRBV6-5 NA
TGCAGTGCTAGCGACAGGACCGCTAACTATGGCTACACCTTC CSASDRTANYGYTF TRBJ1-2 NA TRBV20-1 NA
TGCGCCAGCAGCGCCGGGACCGGGGATAATTCACCCCTCCACTTT CASSAGTGDNSPLHF TRBJ1-6 NA TRBV5-1 NA
TGTGCCAGCAGCTTAGAGGGGAGGGGGCCTTACAATGAGCAGTTCTTC CASSLEGRGPYNEQFF TRBJ2-1 many TRBV11-2 NA
TGTGCCAGCAGTGAAGCCCCGGGACTAGCGGACCAAGAGACCCAGTACTTC CASSEAPGLADQETQYF TRBJ2-5 many TRBV2 TRBD2
TGTGCCAGCAGCCGACAGGGTTACTATGGCTACACCTTC CASSRQGYYGYTF TRBJ1-2 medium-sized TRBV7-2 TRBD1
TGTGCCAGCAGTAGCGTCACAGATACGCAGTATTTT CASSSVTDTQYF TRBJ2-3 NA TRBV2 NA
TGCAGTGCTAGAGGGACAGGGGGCAAGGTCTCTGGCTACACCTTC CSARGTGGKVSGYTF TRBJ1-2 NA TRBV20-1 TRBD1
TGTGCCAGTAGTATTCTAGCGGGAGGGTATGAGCAGTTCTTC CASSILAGGYEQFF TRBJ2-1 many TRBV19 TRBD2
TGTGCCAGTTCGCAGCCGGGACAGGGGATCCTTAACTATGGCTACACCTTC CASSQPGQGILNYGYTF TRBJ1-2 many TRBV19 TRBD1
TGCAGTGCTAGGGACAGGGATGATGCAACTAATGAAAAACTGTTTTTT CSARDRDDATNEKLFF TRBJ1-4 NA TRBV20-1 TRBD1
TGTGCCAGCAGCCCCGTTTCATTACCGAGGGAGCCCCAGTACTTC CASSPVSLPREPQYF TRBJ2-5 once TRBV7-9 NA
TGTGCCAGCAGCCAGGAACTAGGGGGTGCCTACGAGCAGTACTTC CASSQELGGAYEQYF TRBJ2-7 NA TRBV4-2 NA
TGTGCCAGCAGCTGGCTCGGGGGGCATCAACCCCAAGATTTT CASSWLGGHQPQDF TRBJ1-5 once TRBV7-8 NA
TGCAGTGCTCCCGGGACAGCTGAAGCTTTCTTT CSAPGTAEAFF TRBJ1-1 few TRBV20-1 TRBD1
TGCAGTGCCAGCAGTTGGACAGGGGTTGTGGGTGAGCAGTTCTTC CSASSWTGVVGEQFF TRBJ2-1 NA TRBV20-1 TRBD1
TGTGCCAGCAGGGACAGGGCCAGCTCTGGGGCCAACGTCCTGACTTTC CASRDRASSGANVLTF TRBJ2-6 medium-sized TRBV6-1 TRBD1
TGTGCCAGCAGTCGGACTAGCGGGGAGTCCTACGAGCAGTACTTC CASSRTSGESYEQYF TRBJ2-7 many TRBV6-2/TRBV6-3 TRBD2
TGTGCCAGTAGTATTCGAGATTCACCCCTCCACTTT CASSIRDSPLHF TRBJ1-6 NA TRBV19 NA
TGTGCCAGCAGCCAAGATTTAGTGTTTTTGGGCTACACCTTC CASSQDLVFLGYTF TRBJ1-2 NA TRBV4-2 NA
TGTGCCAGCAGCGTAGGGGTCGGCTTTGAAAAACTGTTTTTT CASSVGVGFEKLFF TRBJ1-4 NA TRBV9 NA
TGTGCCAGCAGTTTCAGCGGGACTAGCGGGAGGGTAGGTACGCAGTATTTT CASSFSGTSGRVGTQYF TRBJ2-3 few TRBV28 TRBD2
TGTGCCAGCAGCCTTGGGGGGTGGAATGAGCAGTTCTTC CASSLGGWNEQFF TRBJ2-1 NA TRBV7-3 NA
TGCAGTGCTAGAGATAAGGGGCAGAGCCCATCCCTCCACTTT CSARDKGQSPSLHF TRBJ1-6 medium-sized TRBV20-1 NA
TGCGCCAGCAGCCCGCCCTACCTTCCGGGACAGGGCTTCACAGATACGCAGTATTTT CASSPPYLPGQGFTDTQYF TRBJ2-3 many TRBV4-1 TRBD1
TGTGCCAGCAGTTTACCGGGGACAGGGGGTATAGGCTACACCTTC CASSLPGTGGIGYTF TRBJ1-2 many TRBV28 TRBD1
TGTGCCAGCAGCGTAGGATCGACTGATACGCAGTATTTT CASSVGSTDTQYF TRBJ2-3 NA TRBV9 NA
TGCGCCAGCAGTCTTTTGAGAGGGAACACTGAAGCTTTCTTT CASSLLRGNTEAFF TRBJ1-1 NA TRBV10-2 NA
TGTGCCAGCAGCGTAGGGGCGGGAGGGCCCCCGAACACCGGGGAGCTGTTTTTT CASSVGAGGPPNTGELFF TRBJ2-2 many TRBV9 TRBD2
TGTGCCAGCAGTGAAGGAGAGATTCGACCCCTCCACTTT CASSEGEIRPLHF TRBJ1-6 once TRBV2 NA
TGTGCCTGGAGCATCGGACAGGGCGCCGAGCAGTACTTC CAWSIGQGAEQYF TRBJ2-7 medium-sized TRBV30 TRBD1
TGTGCCAGCAGTTTTAAGCGGAGCGGCTCCTACAATGAGCAGTTCTTC CASSFKRSGSYNEQFF TRBJ2-1 many TRBV12-3/TRBV12-4 NA
TGTGCTAGTGGTACAGGACAGGGGCCTTACGAGCAGTACTTC CASGTGQGPYEQYF TRBJ2-7 NA TRBV12-5 TRBD1
TGCAGTGCTAGAGGACAGCTCGATAATTCACCCCTCCACTTT CSARGQLDNSPLHF TRBJ1-6 medium-sized TRBV20-1 NA
TGTGCCAGCAGTTATTTGGACGAGCAGTACTTC CASSYLDEQYF TRBJ2-7 many TRBV6-6 NA